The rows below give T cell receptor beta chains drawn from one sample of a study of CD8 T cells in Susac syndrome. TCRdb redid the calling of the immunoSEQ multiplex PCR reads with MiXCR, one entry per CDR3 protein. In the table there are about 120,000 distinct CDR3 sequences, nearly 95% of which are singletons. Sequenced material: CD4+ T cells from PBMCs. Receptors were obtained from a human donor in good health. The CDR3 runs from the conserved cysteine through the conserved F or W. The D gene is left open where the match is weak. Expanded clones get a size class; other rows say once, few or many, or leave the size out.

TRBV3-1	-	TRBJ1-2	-	CASSPSDKGYGYTF	TGTGCCAGCAGCCCCTCGGACAAAGGATATGGCTACACCTTC
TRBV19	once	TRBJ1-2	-	CASSIESSVGVIYGYTF	TGTGCCAGTAGTATTGAATCCTCGGTGGGGGTCATCTATGGCTACACCTTC
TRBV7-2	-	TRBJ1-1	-	CASSWGLRAEAFF	TGTGCCAGCAGCTGGGGGTTGCGCGCTGAAGCTTTCTTT
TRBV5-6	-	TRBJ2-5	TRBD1	CASSLVVRQGEETQYF	TGTGCCAGCAGCTTGGTGGTAAGGCAGGGGGAAGAGACCCAGTACTTC
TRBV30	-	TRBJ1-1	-	CAWSEVGTEAFF	TGTGCCTGGAGCGAGGTAGGAACTGAAGCTTTCTTT
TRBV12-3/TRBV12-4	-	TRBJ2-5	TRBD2	CASSAPGLAEETQYF	TGTGCCAGCAGTGCCCCCGGGCTAGCGGAAGAGACCCAGTACTTC
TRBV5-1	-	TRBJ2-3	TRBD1	CASSFTGGALADTQYF	TGCGCCAGCAGCTTTACAGGGGGCGCGTTGGCAGATACGCAGTATTTT
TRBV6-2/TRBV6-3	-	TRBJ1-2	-	CASRITSRDRKSTNYGYTF	TGTGCCAGCAGGATAACGAGCCGGGACCGCAAATCTACTAACTATGGCTACACCTTC
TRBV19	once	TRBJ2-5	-	CASSIDFFEGEETQYF	TGTGCCAGTAGTATAGATTTTTTTGAGGGAGAAGAGACCCAGTACTTC
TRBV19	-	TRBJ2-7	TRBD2	CASSIASGTLREQYF	TGTGCCAGTAGTATCGCTAGCGGTACGCTACGGGAGCAGTACTTC
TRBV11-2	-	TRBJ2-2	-	CASSSLLGRSLYTGELFF	TGTGCCAGCAGCTCTTTGTTGGGGCGTAGCCTTTACACCGGGGAGCTGTTTTTT
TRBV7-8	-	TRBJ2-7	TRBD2	CASSLKREDLSSYEQYF	TGTGCCAGCAGCTTAAAGCGGGAGGACCTAAGCTCCTACGAGCAGTACTTC
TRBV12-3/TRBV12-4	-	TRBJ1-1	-	CASSLGGSLNTEAFF	TGTGCCAGCAGTTTGGGGGGTTCTTTGAACACTGAAGCTTTCTTT
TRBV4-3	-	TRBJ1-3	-	CASSQSPLSGNTIYF	TGCGCCAGCAGCCAAAGTCCGCTCTCTGGAAACACCATATATTTT
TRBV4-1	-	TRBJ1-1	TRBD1	CASSPSTGTQLTYTEAFF	TGCGCCAGCAGCCCTTCGACAGGGACTCAGCTAACGTACACTGAAGCTTTCTTT
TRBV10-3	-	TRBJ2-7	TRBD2	CAISEWREGAYEQYF	TGTGCCATCAGTGAATGGCGGGAGGGGGCCTACGAGCAGTACTTC
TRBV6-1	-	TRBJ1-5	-	CASSERGGSNQPQHF	TGTGCCAGCAGTGAACGGGGGGGTAGCAATCAGCCCCAGCATTTT
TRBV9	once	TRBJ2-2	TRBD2	CASSERTSGSGGELFF	TGTGCCAGCAGCGAGCGGACTAGCGGGAGTGGAGGGGAGCTGTTTTTT
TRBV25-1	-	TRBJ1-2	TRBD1	CASSEYPDRAHGYTF	TGTGCCAGCAGTGAATACCCCGACAGGGCTCATGGCTACACCTTC
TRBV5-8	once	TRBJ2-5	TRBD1	CASSLTGTGDQETQYF	TGTGCCAGCAGCCTTACCGGGACAGGGGACCAAGAGACCCAGTACTTC
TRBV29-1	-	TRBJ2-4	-	CSVGTTSGGYAKNIQYF	TGCAGCGTTGGGACGACTTCTGGGGGATACGCCAAAAACATTCAGTACTTC
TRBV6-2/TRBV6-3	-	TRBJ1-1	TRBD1	CASSYGGTGRDTEAFF	TGTGCCAGCAGTTACGGAGGGACAGGTCGGGACACTGAAGCTTTCTTT
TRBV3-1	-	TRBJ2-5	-	CASSQRGATDRQETQYF	TGTGCCAGCAGCCAAAGGGGGGCGACGGACCGCCAAGAGACCCAGTACTTC
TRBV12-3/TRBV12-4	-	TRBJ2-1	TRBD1	CASSSTGVYNEQFF	TGTGCCAGCAGTTCGACAGGGGTATACAATGAGCAGTTCTTC
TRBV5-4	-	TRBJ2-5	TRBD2	CASSLVASGYQETQYF	TGTGCCAGCAGCTTGGTGGCTAGCGGATACCAAGAGACCCAGTACTTC
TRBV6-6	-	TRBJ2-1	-	CASSMDRRYNEQFF	TGTGCCAGCAGCATGGACAGAAGATACAATGAGCAGTTCTTC
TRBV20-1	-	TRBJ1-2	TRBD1	CSAQGQLYGYTF	TGCAGTGCGCAGGGACAGCTCTATGGCTACACCTTC
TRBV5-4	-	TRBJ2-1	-	CASSFPGAYNEQFF	TGTGCCAGCAGCTTTCCTGGGGCCTACAATGAGCAGTTCTTC
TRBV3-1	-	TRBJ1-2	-	CASSRTGRGDLYGYTF	TGTGCCAGCAGCCGGACGGGCAGGGGAGATCTCTATGGCTACACCTTC
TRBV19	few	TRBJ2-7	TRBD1	CASSIRQGSYEQYF	TGTGCCAGTAGTATTAGACAGGGCTCCTACGAGCAGTACTTC
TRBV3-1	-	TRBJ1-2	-	CASSQDPHREGDGYTF	TGTGCCAGCAGCCAAGACCCCCACAGGGAAGGGGATGGCTACACCTTC
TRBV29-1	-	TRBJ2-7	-	CSVGPGRYYEQYF	TGCAGCGTGGGTCCGGGACGGTACTACGAGCAGTACTTC
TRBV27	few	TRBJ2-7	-	CASSLVGASYEQYF	TGTGCCAGCAGTCTAGTCGGGGCGTCCTACGAGCAGTACTTC
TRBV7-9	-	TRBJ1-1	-	CASNTLGGSNTEAFF	TGTGCCAGCAACACATTGGGAGGCAGTAACACTGAAGCTTTCTTT
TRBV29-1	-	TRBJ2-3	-	CSVATGPGSDTQYF	TGCAGCGTTGCCACGGGACCAGGCTCCGATACGCAGTATTTT
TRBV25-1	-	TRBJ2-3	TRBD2	CASSDTARGLANGDTQYF	TGTGCCAGCAGTGATACCGCCCGGGGACTAGCGAATGGAGATACGCAGTATTTT
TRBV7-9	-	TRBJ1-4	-	CASSSDSADEKLFF	TGTGCCAGCAGCTCCGACAGCGCTGATGAAAAACTGTTTTTT
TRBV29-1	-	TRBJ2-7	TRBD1	CSGRQGENRQYF	TGCAGCGGCCGACAGGGTGAGAATCGGCAGTACTTC
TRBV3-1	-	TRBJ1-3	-	CASSQVGRNSGNTIYF	TGTGCCAGCAGCCAAGTTGGTAGGAACTCTGGAAACACCATATATTTT
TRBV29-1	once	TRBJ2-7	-	CSVGTGNREQYF	TGCAGCGTTGGTACAGGGAACCGCGAGCAGTACTTC
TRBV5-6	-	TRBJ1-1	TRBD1	CASSWDRVNTEAFF	TGTGCCAGCAGCTGGGACAGGGTGAACACTGAAGCTTTCTTT
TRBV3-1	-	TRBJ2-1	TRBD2	CASSPASGVNNEQFF	TGTGCCAGCAGCCCAGCTAGCGGGGTCAACAATGAGCAGTTCTTC
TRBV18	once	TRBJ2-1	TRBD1	CASSPGQGPYNEQFF	TGTGCCAGCTCCCCGGGACAGGGCCCCTACAATGAGCAGTTCTTC
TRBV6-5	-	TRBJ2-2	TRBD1	CASRRQGVGTGELFF	TGTGCCAGCAGAAGACAGGGGGTCGGCACCGGGGAGCTGTTTTTT
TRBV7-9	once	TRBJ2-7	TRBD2	CASSLGVPAGVLEQYF	TGTGCCAGCAGCTTAGGAGTACCAGCGGGAGTTCTCGAGCAGTACTTC
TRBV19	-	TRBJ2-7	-	CASSIGLTGTGTYEQYF	TGTGCCAGTAGTATAGGTCTAACCGGAACAGGGACCTACGAGCAGTACTTC
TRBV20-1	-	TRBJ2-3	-	CSARGLGGTDTQYF	TGCAGTGCCCGAGGACTTGGCGGCACAGATACGCAGTATTTT
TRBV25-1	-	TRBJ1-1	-	CASSVGTGRNTEAFF	TGTGCCAGCAGTGTGGGGACGGGCCGAAACACTGAAGCTTTCTTT
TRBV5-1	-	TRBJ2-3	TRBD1	CASSPGQGIGDTQYF	TGCGCCAGCAGCCCGGGACAGGGAATAGGAGATACGCAGTATTTT
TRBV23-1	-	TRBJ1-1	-	CASSRRRGTTEAFF	TGCGCCAGCAGTCGACGGCGGGGTACCACTGAAGCTTTCTTT
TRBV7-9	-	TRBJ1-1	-	CASSLDAFF	TGTGCCAGCAGCTTAGACGCTTTCTTT
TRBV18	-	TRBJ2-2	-	CASSPLDGPGELFF	TGTGCCAGCTCACCACTGGACGGGCCCGGGGAGCTGTTTTTT
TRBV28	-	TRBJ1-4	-	CASRNEKLFF	TGTGCCAGCAGGAACGAAAAACTGTTTTTT
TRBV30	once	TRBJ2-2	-	CAWSTGHFTGELFF	TGTGCCTGGAGTACGGGACACTTCACCGGGGAGCTGTTTTTT
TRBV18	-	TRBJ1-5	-	CASRMDSSNQPQHF	TGTGCCAGCCGCATGGACAGTAGCAATCAGCCCCAGCATTTT